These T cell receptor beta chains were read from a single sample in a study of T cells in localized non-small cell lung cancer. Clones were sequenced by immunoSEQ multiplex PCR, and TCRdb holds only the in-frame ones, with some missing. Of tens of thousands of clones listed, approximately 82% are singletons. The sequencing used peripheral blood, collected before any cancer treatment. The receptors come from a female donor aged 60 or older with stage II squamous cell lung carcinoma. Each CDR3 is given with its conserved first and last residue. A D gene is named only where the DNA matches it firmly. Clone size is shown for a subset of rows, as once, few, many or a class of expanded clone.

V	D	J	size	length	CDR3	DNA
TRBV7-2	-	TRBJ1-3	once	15	CASSLGPNSGNTIYF	TGTGCCAGCAGCTTAGGCCCCAACTCAGGAAACACCATATATTTT
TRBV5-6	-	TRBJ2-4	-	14	CASSLIIQGSIQYF	TGTGCCAGCAGCTTGATTATACAGGGAAGCATTCAGTACTTC
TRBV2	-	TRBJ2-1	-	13	CASSEGPDNEQFF	TGTGCCAGCAGTGAAGGACCCGACAATGAGCAGTTCTTC
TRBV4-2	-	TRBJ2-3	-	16	CASSQAAFTSTDTQYF	TGTGCCAGCAGCCAAGCGGCGTTTACTAGCACAGATACGCAGTATTTT
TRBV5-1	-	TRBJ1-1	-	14	CASSLSGMNTEAFF	TGCGCCAGCAGCTTGAGTGGGATGAACACTGAAGCTTTCTTT
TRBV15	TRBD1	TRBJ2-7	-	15	CATTRDRDGSYEQYF	TGTGCCACGACACGTGACAGGGATGGGTCCTACGAGCAGTACTTC
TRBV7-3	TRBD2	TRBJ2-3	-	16	CASSSGTSGTSDTQYF	TGTGCCAGCAGCTCGGGGACTAGCGGGACCTCAGATACGCAGTATTTT
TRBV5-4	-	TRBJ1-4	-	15	CASSSSMREVEKLFF	TGTGCCAGCAGCTCCTCAATGCGGGAGGTGGAAAAACTGTTTTTT
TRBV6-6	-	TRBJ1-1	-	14	CASSYGRKNTEAFF	TGTGCCAGCAGTTACGGGCGGAAGAACACTGAAGCTTTCTTT
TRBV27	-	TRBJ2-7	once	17	CASSRLPGAYPTYEQYF	TGTGCCAGCAGCCGCTTACCGGGGGCCTACCCGACCTACGAGCAGTACTTC
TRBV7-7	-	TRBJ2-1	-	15	CASSPFGEEYNEQFF	TGTGCCAGCAGCCCCTTCGGTGAGGAGTACAATGAGCAGTTCTTC
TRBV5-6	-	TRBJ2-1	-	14	CASSLQGPYNEQFF	TGTGCCAGCAGCTTACAAGGGCCCTACAATGAGCAGTTCTTC
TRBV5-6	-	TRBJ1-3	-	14	CASSLVQSGNTIYF	TGTGCCAGCAGCTTGGTTCAATCTGGAAACACCATATATTTT
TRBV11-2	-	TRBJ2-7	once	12	CASRTLASEQYF	TGTGCCAGCAGGACGCTAGCCTCCGAGCAGTACTTC
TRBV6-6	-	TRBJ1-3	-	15	CASSSTGFSGNTIYF	TGTGCCAGCAGTTCTACTGGGTTCTCTGGAAACACCATATATTTT